Sequencing of this T cell receptor (beta chain) was carried out in a study of blood T cell repertoires in COVID-19. The ends were cut back, 2 bases at V and 2 bases at J, with 10 bases in the middle. CDR1 is MDHEN and CDR2 is SYDVKM in the germline V gene. The CDR3 loop spans 14 amino acids. Source study methods: From reference gene primer amplification, estimates of nucleated cell counts were derived. The assay was immunoSEQ multiplex PCR, and TCRdb's table has in-frame clones only and misses some. For V, J and clone size, that table is used; D and trimming come from the DNA. The data contain some 220,000 clones, around 83% of them singletons.

This sequence joins TRBV28 and TRBJ2-7, with D possibly matching TRBD2 (6 bases). This clonotype was obtained from a man in his fifties who had recovered from COVID-19. What was sequenced was peripheral blood. The CDR3 nucleotides read TGTGCCAGCAGTTTAGAGGGACTTACCTACGAGCAGTACTTC. Translating gives CASSLEGLTYEQYF.